This T cell receptor (beta chain) was recorded in a study of control samples from healthy donors and cancer patients. The CDR3 is 16 residues long. Unmatched junction bases numbered 5, after V lost 2 bases and J lost 4 bases. CDR1 is MRHNA and CDR2 is SNTAGT in the germline V gene. The table came from immunoSEQ multiplex PCR; TCRdb's copy has only in-frame clones and leaves some out. The sample has 160,000 or so clones; around 94% are singletons. The material sequenced was PBMCs. The clonotype comes from a man aged 60 to 75 with colorectal cancer. The chain combines TRBV6-4 with TRBJ2-1, with 10 bases matching TRBD2. The CDR3 loop reads CASSDKRGGPYNEQFF. The CDR3 bases are TGTGCCAGCAGTGACAAGCGGGGGGGTCCTTACAATGAGCAGTTCTTC.